Presented here are 23 T cell receptor beta chains from one specimen sequenced in a study of Graves' ophthalmopathy and Graves' hyperthyroidism. RNA transcripts were the source from which TCR beta CDR3 regions were amplified. After a first-round RT-PCR with HTBI primers, a second-round multiplex PCR was run. TCRdb used MiXCR to reprocess the multiplex PCR reads, holding one entry per CDR3 protein. The data show hundreds of thousands of distinct CDR3 sequences, with about 40% seen just once and over 2.5% held by the top ten. The material sequenced was peripheral blood. The source of these receptors is an adult man with Graves' ophthalmopathy.

This clonotype was found many times. V and J are TRBV7-9 and TRBJ2-5; D might be TRBD2 (5 bases). The CDR3 contains 15 residues. Deletions cut 2 bases from V and 2 bases from J, with 12 bases between. Germline lookup yields CDR1 SEHNR and CDR2 FQNEAQ (reference sequence). In DNA, the CDR3 is TGTGCCAGCAGCTTACCGCGGGTCGGACAAGAGACCCAGTACTTC. It encodes CASSLPRVGQETQYF.

The chain is built from TRBV5-4 and TRBJ2-7; 11 bases are shared with TRBD1. The CDR3 runs 17 residues. The germline gives CDR1 SGHNT, CDR2 YYREEE (reference sequence). V lost 0 bases and J lost 4; bases outside the gene matches: 9. Written as DNA, the CDR3 is TGTGCCAGCAGCTTGGCCGGAGGAGGGACAGGGGGATACGAGCAGTACTTC. This translates into CASSLAGGGTGGYEQYF.

This clonotype was counted between two and nine times. The V and J genes are TRBV5-5 and TRBJ1-1; no firm D call. From germline, CDR1 is SGHKS and CDR2 YYEKEE (reference sequence). Between the trimmed V and J ends, which lost 3 bases and 1 base, there was a span of 13 bases. There are 15 residues in the CDR3. CDR3 sequence (DNA): TGTGCCAGCAGCTACATAAGTCTGGGGAACACTGAAGCTTTCTTT. Amino acids: CASSYISLGNTEAFF. Looking up the rest from reference TRBV5-5 and TRBJ1-1 gives the full variable domain: DAGVTQSPTHLIKTRGQQVTLRCSPISGHKSVSWYQQVLGQGPQFIFQYYEKEERGRGNFPDRFSARQFPNYSSELNVNALLLGDSALYLCASSYISLGNTEAFFGQGTRLTVV.

DNA of the CDR3: TGCAGTGCCTTCGGTCGCAGGGAGCACGAGCAGTACTTC. Its protein product is CSAFGRREHEQYF. The gene calls are TRBV20-1 and TRBJ2-7; the D call may be TRBD1 or TRBD2 (5 bases each). The CDR3 has 13 residues. Germline-derived CDR1 and CDR2 are DFQATT and SNEGSKA (reference sequence). V lost 6 bases and J lost 5, with 17 bases in between.

This clonotype was counted many times. The rearrangement joins TRBV7-9 to TRBJ1-1; perhaps TRBD1 as D (5 bases). CDR3 size: 13 residues. Germline V gives CDR1 SEHNR, CDR2 FQNEAQ (reference sequence). The V end lost 5 bases, the J end lost 3 bases, and 10 bases lay between the germline ends. The CDR3 bases are TGTGCCAGCAGCACTAAAGGGGACACTGAAGCTTTCTTT. Protein: CASSTKGDTEAFF. Filled out from reference TRBV7-9 and TRBJ1-1, the complete variable domain reads DTGVSQNPRHKITKRGQNVTFRCDPISEHNRLYWYRQTLGQGPEFLTYFQNEAQLEKSRLLSDRFSAERPKGSFSTLEIQRTEQGDSAMYLCASSTKGDTEAFFGQGTRLTVV.

In this sample, this clonotype turned up many times. This sequence joins TRBV6-6 and TRBJ2-7; 9 bases are shared with TRBD2. Germline-derived CDR1 and CDR2 are MNHNY and SVGAGI (reference sequence). The CDR3 runs 14 residues. V trimming: 7 bases; J trimming: 4 bases; junction bases outside the gene matches: 8. This CDR3 is CASINSGSGYEQYF. The CDR3 DNA sequence: TGTGCCAGCATTAATAGCGGGAGCGGTTACGAGCAGTACTTC.

The chain links TRBV29-1 to TRBJ2-2, with D perhaps TRBD2 (7 bases). CDR1 is SQVTM, CDR2 ANQGSEA, per germline. With 1 base removed from V and 11 bases from J, the gap between germline ends came to 11 bases. CDR3 size: 12 residues. DNA of the CDR3: TGCAGCGTTGAAGGGGGGGGCGCAGAGCTGTTTTTT. It translates to CSVEGGGAELFF.

The chain has TRBV10-3 and TRBJ1-1; D is undetermined. The length of the CDR3 is 12 residues. The V gene lost 8 bases and the J gene lost 2 bases, with 9 bases spanning the gap. CDR1 and CDR2 from the germline V gene are ENHRY and SYGVKD. In DNA form, the CDR3 reads TGTGCCATCCCGGACGCTAACACTGAAGCTTTCTTT. Its protein is CAIPDANTEAFF.

This clonotype was observed once. The V call is TRBV5-1, the J call TRBJ1-4; 9 bases agree with TRBD1. CDR3 length equals 13 residues. Per germline, CDR1 SGHRS and CDR2 YFSETQ. V dropped 7 bases and J dropped 7; count of bases not matched to a gene: 5. Written as DNA, the CDR3 is TGCGCCAGCGCGGGACAGGGAAGTGAAAAACTGTTTTTT. It yields the protein CASAGQGSEKLFF.

A note on this clonotype: Germline is not matched at one junction end, which may reflect a read error. The chain links TRBV10-3 to TRBJ1-5; 7 nucleotides match TRBD1. The germline gives CDR1 ENHRY, CDR2 SYGVKD. The CDR3 sequence is 15 residues long. Written as DNA, the CDR3 is TGTGCCATCAGTGCCGACAGGGAGGGGATTCAGCTCCAGCATTTT. It yields the protein CAISADREGIQLQHF.

This clonotype was seen at least ten times. V and J are TRBV7-9 and TRBJ2-7; unclear D gene. The ends were cut back, 3 bases at V and 7 bases at J, with 10 bases in the middle. Per germline, CDR1 SEHNR and CDR2 FQNEAQ (reference sequence). The CDR3 runs 12 residues. The CDR3 DNA reads as TGTGCCAGCAGCTTGGACCCAAGGGAGCAGTACTTC. Protein: CASSLDPREQYF.

Points on this clonotype: Being one base from a much bigger clone, this may be a read error. Likely a read error: the CDR3 ends without its conserved phenylalanine or tryptophan. V gene TRBV29-1 combines with J gene TRBJ1-5; D is possibly TRBD1 (5 bases). Deletions cut 3 bases from V and 0 bases from J, with 9 bases between. The CDR3 spans 14 residues. Per the germline V gene, CDR1 is SQVTM and CDR2 is ANQGSEA. The CDR3 loop is CSVEGGYSNQPQHS. The CDR3 DNA sequence: TGCAGCGTTGAGGGGGGTTATAGCAATCAGCCCCAGCATTCT.

This clonotype was counted ten times or more. The chain joins TRBV19 to TRBJ1-5; D not resolved. Per germline, CDR1 LNHDA and CDR2 SQIVND (reference sequence). Trimming shortened V by 5 bases and J by 6 bases, and 17 bases separated the two germline ends. The length of the CDR3 is 15 residues. This CDR3 is CASSARAVPGQPQHF. In nucleotides, the CDR3 is TGTGCCAGTAGTGCGCGGGCGGTTCCGGGTCAGCCCCAGCATTTT.

This sequence joins TRBV2 and TRBJ2-1; D remains unclear. This CDR3 region has 13 residues. Germline CDR1 reads SNHLY; CDR2 reads FYNNEI. V gave up 2 bases and J gave up 5 bases, with 7 bases separating them. In nucleotides, the CDR3 is TGTGCCAGCAGTGAACAGGCGAACAATGAGCAGTTCTTC. Encoded protein: CASSEQANNEQFF.

The chain couples TRBV25-1 to TRBJ2-7; no reliable D call. The CDR3 length is 12 residues. V gave up 5 bases and J gave up 10 bases, with 15 bases separating them. Germline V gene lookup returns CDR1 MGHDK and CDR2 SYGVNS. CDR3 sequence (DNA): TGTGCCAGCAGTTTAGGGTGGGAAGAACAGTACTTC. This codes for CASSLGWEEQYF.

Points on this clonotype: The junction shows a germline mismatch at one end, possibly a read error. The chain employs TRBV19 and TRBJ2-7, with D possibly being TRBD2 (6 bases). There are 14 residues in the CDR3. Per the germline V gene, CDR1 is LNHDA and CDR2 is SQIVND (reference sequence). CDR3 region: CAGSMAGGSYEQYF. The DNA of the CDR3 is TGTGCCGGTAGTATGGCCGGGGGCTCCTACGAGCAGTACTTC.

This clonotype was counted a single time. The rearrangement uses TRBV10-3 and TRBJ2-6; possible D gene TRBD2, 6 bases. V was trimmed by 8 bases and J by 11 bases, leaving 19 bases between them. Germline V gene data show CDR1 as ENHRY and CDR2 as SYGVKD. CDR3 length equals 14 residues. CDR3 sequence (DNA): TGTGCCATCCTGAAGGGTCCGGGAGCCTACGTCCTGACTTTC. It translates to CAILKGPGAYVLTF.

The chain is built from TRBV20-1 and TRBJ1-2, with 9 bases identical to TRBD1. With 5 bases clipped from V and 7 bases from J, the junction kept 8 bases outside the gene matches. The germline V gene has CDR1 DFQATT and CDR2 SNEGSKA (reference sequence). This CDR3 comprises 13 residues. The CDR3 nucleotides read TGCAGTGCTTCCCCTATGACAGGGGGTGGCTACACCTTC. Amino acids: CSASPMTGGGYTF.

The chain uses TRBV5-5 and TRBJ2-2; D is possibly TRBD2 (6 bases). CDR3 length: 18 amino acids. Between the trimmed V and J ends, which lost 4 bases and 6 bases, there was a span of 25 bases. CDR1 and CDR2 from the germline V gene are SGHKS and YYEKEE (reference sequence). CDR3 loop: CASSEGLGRGSSAGELFF. The CDR3 nucleotides are TGTGCCAGCAGCGAGGGACTCGGGCGGGGATCCAGCGCCGGGGAGCTGTTTTTT.

This clonotype was picked up a small number of times. This chain uses TRBV7-9 with TRBJ2-7; D is unresolved. Germline CDR1 SEHNR, CDR2 FQNEAQ (reference sequence). V was pared by 1 base and J by 6 bases, with 13 bases between. The CDR3 is 14 residues long. DNA of the CDR3: TGTGCCAGCAGCTTAGTCGGCCCCAAGGGCGAGCAGTACTTC. It encodes CASSLVGPKGEQYF.

This chain connects TRBV20-1 to TRBJ1-1, with 7 bases fitting TRBD1. The CDR3 is made up of 13 amino acids. V gave up 0 bases and J gave up 12 bases; unmatched junction bases: 10. Germline values: CDR1 DFQATT, CDR2 SNEGSKA (reference sequence). The CDR3 is CSAREVGTADPFF. The CDR3 DNA is TGCAGTGCTAGAGAAGTCGGGACAGCAGATCCTTTCTTT.

The chain links TRBV7-8 to TRBJ1-5; tentatively, D is TRBD1 (5 bases). The V end lost 6 bases, the J end lost 0 bases, and 15 bases lay between the germline ends. This CDR3 is built from 16 residues. Germline V lookup: CDR1 SGHVS, CDR2 FQNEAQ. CDR3 coding DNA: TGTGCCAGCAGACAGGCCGGGACGACTAGCAATCAGCCCCAGCATTTT. Amino acid sequence: CASRQAGTTSNQPQHF. The full variable domain, completed using reference TRBV7-8 and TRBJ1-5, is GAGVSQSPRYKVAKRGQDVALRCDPISGHVSLFWYQQALGQGPEFLTYFQNEAQLDKSGLPSDRFFAERPEGSVSTLKIQRTQQEDSAVYLCASRQAGTTSNQPQHFGDGTRLSIL.

The chain is built from TRBV29-1 and TRBJ2-5, with TRBD1 identical over 8 bases. V lost 4 bases to trimming and J lost 5 bases; unmatched junction nucleotides: 6. This CDR3 is 13 amino acids long. Germline V gene lookup returns CDR1 SQVTM and CDR2 ANQGSEA. CDR3 nucleotide sequence: TGCAGCGTTGCGGGACAGGATCGGGAGACCCAGTACTTC. As protein: CSVAGQDRETQYF.